Below, one TCR beta chain is given with its context. The data were obtained in a study of blood T cells in healthy people across ages. Trimming removed 7 bases from V and 0 bases from J; junction bases left unmatched: 14. Looked up from germline, CDR1 is SQVTM and CDR2 is ANQGSEA. There are 18 residues in the CDR3. Primed by a sample-barcoded 5' primer and a J-beta primer mix, a second PCR proceeded for roughly 7 to 12 cycles. Every molecule of cDNA carried a tag from a template-switch adaptor with 12 random nucleotides. TCRdb re-called the 5' RACE reads through MiXCR, storing one row per CDR3 protein. Counted here are about 1.6 million distinct CDR3 sequences, around 36% occurring once; the ten biggest clones make up roughly 10%.

The sample comprised blood. The source is a woman aged 25 to 45 in good health. V gene TRBV29-1 combines with J gene TRBJ2-1; 11 bases fit TRBD1. The chain's CDR3 is CSAGSGQGESSSYNEQFF. CDR3 DNA sequence: TGCAGCGCGGGGTCGGGACAGGGGGAGTCAAGCTCCTACAATGAGCAGTTCTTC.